Listed below are T cell receptor beta chains from one sample, sequenced in a study of blood T cell repertoires in COVID-19. Assay: immunoSEQ multiplex PCR; the TCRdb copy retains only in-frame clones and omits some. The data show about 12,000 clones, 70% to 75% seen once. Sequencing used peripheral blood. The source is a man aged 55 to 69 with COVID-19, enrolled during active disease. The CDR3 runs from the conserved cysteine through the conserved F or W. D genes are given only for firm matches. Expanded clones are given a class, and other clones once, few, many or no size at all.

clone size	V gene	D gene	J gene	CDR3 protein	CDR3 DNA
-	TRBV27	TRBD1	TRBJ2-7	CASRITGVNYEQYF	TGTGCCAGCAGGATCACAGGGGTCAACTACGAGCAGTACTTC
-	TRBV10-3	TRBD1	TRBJ2-3	CAIQGEDTQYF	TGTGCCATCCAGGGGGAAGATACGCAGTATTTT
-	TRBV30	TRBD2	TRBJ2-3	CAWQGLAMTDTQYF	TGTGCCTGGCAAGGACTAGCGATGACAGATACGCAGTATTTT
-	TRBV2	TRBD1	TRBJ1-2	CASREGTANYGYTF	TGTGCCAGCAGGGAGGGGACAGCTAACTATGGCTACACCTTC
-	TRBV14	-	TRBJ1-4	CASSQDPGAGEKLFF	TGTGCCAGCAGCCAAGATCCAGGGGCGGGCGAAAAACTGTTTTTT
-	TRBV7-9	-	TRBJ1-1	CASSRRAEAFF	TGTGCCAGCAGTCGAAGAGCTGAAGCTTTCTTT
few	TRBV5-1	TRBD2	TRBJ2-1	CASSLTEGRTSGTYEQFF	TGCGCCAGCAGCCTGACCGAGGGTAGGACTAGCGGGACCTATGAGCAGTTCTTC
medium-sized	TRBV6-2/TRBV6-3	-	TRBJ1-2	CASSYSRSALPYGYTF	TGTGCCAGCAGTTACTCGAGGTCAGCCCTTCCCTATGGCTACACCTTC
-	TRBV4-1	-	TRBJ1-1	CASSPLVDTEAFF	TGCGCCAGCAGCCCCTTAGTGGACACTGAAGCTTTCTTT
few	TRBV28	TRBD1	TRBJ1-2	CASSQQPGQGRDYGYTF	TGTGCCAGCAGTCAACAACCGGGACAGGGGCGCGACTATGGCTACACCTTC
few	TRBV28	TRBD1	TRBJ1-5	CASSLGHPGGSNQPQHF	TGTGCCAGCAGTTTAGGCCACCCAGGGGGGAGCAATCAGCCCCAGCATTTT